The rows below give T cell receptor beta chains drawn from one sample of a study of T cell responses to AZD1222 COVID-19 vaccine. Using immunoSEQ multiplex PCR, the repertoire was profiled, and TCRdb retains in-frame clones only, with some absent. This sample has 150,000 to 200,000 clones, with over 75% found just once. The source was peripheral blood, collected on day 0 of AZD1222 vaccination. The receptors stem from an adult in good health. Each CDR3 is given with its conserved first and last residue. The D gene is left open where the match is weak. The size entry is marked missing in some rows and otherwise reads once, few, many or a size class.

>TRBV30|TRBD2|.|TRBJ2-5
TGTGCCTGGAGTACGAGCGGGGGGGCCAGGGAGACCCAGTACTTC
CAWSTSGGARETQYF
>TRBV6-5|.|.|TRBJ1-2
TGTGCCAGCTGGGGGGCTGGAGACTATGGCTACACCTTC
CASWGAGDYGYTF
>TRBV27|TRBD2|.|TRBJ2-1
TGTGCCAGCACAAGAAAGGGACTAGCGGGGGGGAATGAGCAGTTCTTC
CASTRKGLAGGNEQFF
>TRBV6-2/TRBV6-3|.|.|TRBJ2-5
TGTGCCAGCAGCCCAGTCCAAGAGACCCAGTACTTC
CASSPVQETQYF
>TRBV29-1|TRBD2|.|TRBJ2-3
TGCAGCGTTGGGACTAGCCATAGCACAGATACGCAGTATTTT
CSVGTSHSTDTQYF
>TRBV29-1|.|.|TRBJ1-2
TGCAGCGTTGAAGGAGTCGATGGCTACACCTTC
CSVEGVDGYTF
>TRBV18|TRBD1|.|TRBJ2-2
TGTGCCAGCTCACCAAGGGGGCCGAACACCGGGGAGCTGTTTTTT
CASSPRGPNTGELFF
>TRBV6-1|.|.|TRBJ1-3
TGTGCCAGCAGTGAGGTATCGTCTGGAAACACCATATATTTT
CASSEVSSGNTIYF
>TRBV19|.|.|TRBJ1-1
TGTGCCAGTAGTATAGTTGGGGTTATGAACACTGAAGCTTTCTTT
CASSIVGVMNTEAFF
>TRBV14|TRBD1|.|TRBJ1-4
TGTGCCAGCAGCCGGGGACAGAATGAAAAACTGTTTTTT
CASSRGQNEKLFF
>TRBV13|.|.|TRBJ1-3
TGTGCCAGCAGCTTATCCCCGGACACCATATATTTT
CASSLSPDTIYF
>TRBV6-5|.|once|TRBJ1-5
TGTGCCAGCAGTCCGGACCGTAATCAGCCCCAGCATTTT
CASSPDRNQPQHF
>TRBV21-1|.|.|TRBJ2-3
TGTGCCAGTAGGGGTTTGGGCGGCACAGATACGCAGTATTTT
CASRGLGGTDTQYF
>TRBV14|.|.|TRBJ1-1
TGTGCCAGCAGCCATGCCCCTGGGGGCCGGACTGAAGCTTTCTTT
CASSHAPGGRTEAFF
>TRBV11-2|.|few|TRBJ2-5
TGTGCCAGCAGGGACAAATTAGGACCTAAAGGGACCCAGTACTTC
CASRDKLGPKGTQYF
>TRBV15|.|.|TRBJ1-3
TGTGCCACCAGCAGAGAGGGGAATTTGGCAAACACCATATATTTT
CATSREGNLANTIYF
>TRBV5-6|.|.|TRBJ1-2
TGTGCCAGCAGCCAACTTCGGGCCCCTTATGGCTACACCTTC
CASSQLRAPYGYTF
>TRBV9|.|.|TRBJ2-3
TGTGCCAGCAGCGTAGGGGCGGGGTCAGATACGCAGTATTTT
CASSVGAGSDTQYF